This T cell receptor (beta chain) was identified during a study of blood T cell repertoires in COVID-19. Study context: The samples span acute and convalescent COVID-19 from the United States, Italy and Spain. Nucleic acid was either cDNA or gDNA, and it came from T cells, B-cell-depleted T cells, or PBMCs.

V gave up 4 bases and J gave up 3 bases; unmatched junction bases: 3. CDR1 is SGHRS and CDR2 is YFSETQ in the germline V gene. The CDR3 has 13 residues. In the study's own analysis: Counts of nucleated cells, estimated from reference gene primer amplification, were obtained. TCRdb's table, derived via immunoSEQ multiplex PCR, lists solely in-frame clones and lacks some. The V and J calls and the clone size are those of that table, but D and trimming were determined from the DNA. This sample has around 180,000 clones, with approximately 83% found just once. This receptor was obtained from a human donor with active or convalescent COVID-19. The donor label of this sample is uncertain. The chain links TRBV5-1 to TRBJ1-2; 7 bases match TRBD1. The sample comprised peripheral blood. CDR3 protein: CASSETGDYGYTF. For the CDR3, the DNA is TGCGCCAGCAGCGAAACAGGGGACTATGGCTACACCTTC.